This entry describes one T cell receptor (beta chain). Produced via immunoSEQ multiplex PCR; TCRdb's table is partial and in-frame only. The sample lists about 41,000 clones, roughly nine tenths seen once, with approximately 0.67% in the top ten. This record belongs to a study of T cell changes during pregnancy in multiple sclerosis. The CDR3 covers 14 residues. With V trimmed by 3 bases and J by 5 bases, 6 bases remained unmatched. Per germline, CDR1 SGHRS and CDR2 YFSETQ. The sequence derives from a female donor with multiple sclerosis, enrolled in a pregnancy study. Specimen: CD4+ T cells from peripheral blood mononuclear cells, collected in the first trimester of pregnancy. The chain carries TRBV5-1 and TRBJ2-7, with 9 bases fitting TRBD1. This CDR3 reads CASSSGQGIHEQYF. CDR3 coding DNA: TGCGCCAGCAGCTCAGGACAGGGGATCCACGAGCAGTACTTC.